The source of this TCR beta chain is a study of blood T cell repertoires in COVID-19 (dated by TCRdb to about 2020). Study-wide context: The collaborator samples originated in the United States, Italy and Spain and spanned the acute and convalescent phases of COVID-19. A freely available public database, intended as a resource for researchers studying the immune response to SARS-CoV-2, is where the repertoires were released. A de-identified subject ID, COVID-19 status, age in years and sex were almost always included in the sample metadata. The material from the prospective study consisted of cDNA or gDNA derived from T cells, B-cell-depleted T cells, or PBMCs. Where HLA class I and class II types were available, the types were taken from metadata supplied by the sample provider, not from assay-based typing. Samples were obtained from the ongoing ImmuneRACE study (first 160 participants) and from 1,254 subjects provided by 6 global collaborators. Deeply sampled blood TCRbeta repertoires from subjects exposed to, actively infected with, or recovered from COVID-19 were included in the dataset. Paper-wide results and their limitations: The quantity of clinical and demographic metadata differed by source and by participant and was supplied without curation.

TCRbeta CDR3 regions were amplified from genomic DNA using the immunoSEQ Assay, a bias-controlled multiplex PCR. The authors' pipeline ran thus. Nucleated cell counts per sample were estimated from amplification of reference gene primers within the assay. To quantify the absolute abundance of each unique TCRbeta CDR3 rearrangement, sequence reads were collapsed and filtered. For each sample, productive Simpson clonality was calculated as the square root of Simpson's diversity index across productive rearrangements. This is the immuneACCESS table as TCRdb keeps it, with only in-frame sequences that have V and J called. A part of the clones is gone; compared with another copy, unresolved V genes explain less than half, and the rest is unexplained. Clonal size and the V and J genes are those of that table, whereas D and trimming came from the DNA. The table for this sample lists 300,000 to 400,000 clones; approximately 88% of them were counted only once. The ten largest account for 9.9% of the sample.

One collaborating source in Seattle enrolled patients while the patients were actively infected and followed the patients over time throughout the course of disease. Whole blood was collected in K2EDTA tubes by collaborating institutions according to the institutions' own protocols. Collaborator samples were shipped for TCRbeta analysis as frozen whole blood, isolated PBMCs, or DNA extracted from either sample type. Regarding this clone: Its cognate antigen has yet to be identified. Base qualities are not provided; no much larger clone lies one nucleotide away. The identical CDR3 is also encoded by other nucleotide sequences in the sample.

For this chain, trimming is 0 bases at the V end and 0 bases at the J end, and the number of junction bases without a gene match is 2. CDR1 and CDR2 (MNHEY, SVGAGI) derive from the germline V gene. The cysteine opens and the phenylalanine closes a CDR3 of 15 amino acids. Just the 45-base CDR3 DNA is kept, in frame starting at base 1. The source material was peripheral blood. This TCR derives from a man aged 25 to 40 with COVID-19, enrolled during active disease. The V gene is TRBV6-5 and the J gene is TRBJ2-7; 7 bases in the middle match TRBD2. The encoded CDR3 is CASSYSGGSSYEQYF. The sequenced DNA: TGTGCCAGCAGTTACTCGGGCGGGAGCTCCTACGAGCAGTACTTC.